The clone carrying this TCR beta chain was found many times. The record originates from a study of T cells in Graves' hyperthyroidism and ophthalmopathy. With 5 bases clipped from V and 2 bases from J, the junction kept 3 bases outside the gene matches. Germline V gene sequence: CDR1 MDHEN, CDR2 SYDVKM. The CDR3 is made up of 13 amino acids. Each diagnosis was grounded in clinical symptoms, serum thyroxine and TRAb, thyroid ultrasound, and orbital computed tomography. Predating any ophthalmopathy symptoms, the blood sample was taken at first hyperthyroidism diagnosis. RNA transcripts yielded amplified TCR beta CDR3 regions. Carried out on the TCR CDR3, a first-round RT-PCR used the HTBI primer set. TCRdb recomputed calls from the multiplex PCR reads with MiXCR, one row per CDR3 protein. The sample records hundreds of thousands of distinct CDR3 sequences, 14% being singletons.

This clonotype was sampled from a young woman with Graves' hyperthyroidism that later progressed to Graves' ophthalmopathy. Input material: blood. The chain carries TRBV28 and TRBJ2-7; 7 bases map to TRBD1. The CDR3 loop is CASSRDSPYEQYF. Here the CDR3 DNA reads TGTGCCAGCAGTCGGGACAGTCCCTACGAGCAGTACTTC. The full variable domain, completed using reference TRBV28 and TRBJ2-7, is DVKVTQSSRYLVKRTGEKVFLECVQDMDHENMFWYRQDPGLGLRLIYFSYDVKMKEKGDIPEGYSVSREKKERFSLILESASTNQTSMYLCASSRDSPYEQYFGPGTRLTVT.